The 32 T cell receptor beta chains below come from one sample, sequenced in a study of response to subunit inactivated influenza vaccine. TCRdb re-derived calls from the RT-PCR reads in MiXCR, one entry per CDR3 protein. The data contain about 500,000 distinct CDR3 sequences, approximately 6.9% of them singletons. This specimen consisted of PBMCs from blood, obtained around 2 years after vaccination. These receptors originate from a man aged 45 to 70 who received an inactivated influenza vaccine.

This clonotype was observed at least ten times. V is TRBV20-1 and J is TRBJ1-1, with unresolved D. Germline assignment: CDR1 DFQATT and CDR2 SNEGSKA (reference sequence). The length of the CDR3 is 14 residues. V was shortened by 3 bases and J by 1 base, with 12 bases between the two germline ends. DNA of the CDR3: TGCAGTGCTAGCCGAACGGTACGGAACACTGAAGCTTTCTTT. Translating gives CSASRTVRNTEAFF.

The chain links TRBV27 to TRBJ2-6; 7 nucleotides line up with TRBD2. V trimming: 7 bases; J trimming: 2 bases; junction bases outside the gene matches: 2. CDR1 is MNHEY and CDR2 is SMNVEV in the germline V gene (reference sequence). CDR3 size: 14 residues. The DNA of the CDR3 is TGTGCCAGCATGCTAGCGGCTGGGGCCAACGTCCTGACTTTC. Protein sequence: CASMLAAGANVLTF.

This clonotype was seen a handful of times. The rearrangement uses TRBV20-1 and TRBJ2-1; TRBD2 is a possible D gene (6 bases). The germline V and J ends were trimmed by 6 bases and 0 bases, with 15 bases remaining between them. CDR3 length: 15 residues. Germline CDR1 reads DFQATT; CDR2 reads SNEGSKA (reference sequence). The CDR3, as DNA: TGCAGTGCCGCCGTTGCGGGGAGCTCCTACAATGAGCAGTTCTTC. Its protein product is CSAAVAGSSYNEQFF.

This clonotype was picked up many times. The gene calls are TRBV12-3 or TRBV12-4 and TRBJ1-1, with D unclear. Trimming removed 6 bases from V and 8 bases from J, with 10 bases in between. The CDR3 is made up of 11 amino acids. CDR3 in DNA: TGTGCCAGCAGCCCCGACGTCGAAGCTTTCTTT. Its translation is CASSPDVEAFF.

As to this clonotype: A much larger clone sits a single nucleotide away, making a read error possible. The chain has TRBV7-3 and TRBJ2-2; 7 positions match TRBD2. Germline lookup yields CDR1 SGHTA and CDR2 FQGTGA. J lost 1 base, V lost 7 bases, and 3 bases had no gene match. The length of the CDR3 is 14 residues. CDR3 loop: CASKSGVNTGELFF. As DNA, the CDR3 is TGTGCCAGCAAGAGCGGGGTGAACACCGGGGAGCTGTTTTTT.

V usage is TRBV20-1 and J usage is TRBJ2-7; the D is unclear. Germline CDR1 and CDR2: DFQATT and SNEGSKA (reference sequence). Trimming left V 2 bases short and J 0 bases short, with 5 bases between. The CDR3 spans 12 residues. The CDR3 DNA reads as TGCAGTGCTAGATGGAGCTCCTACGAGCAGTACTTC. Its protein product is CSARWSSYEQYF.

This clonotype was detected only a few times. The CDR3 here is CSVRDPVDNEQFF. CDR3 nucleotides: TGCAGCGTTCGGGACCCCGTGGACAATGAGCAGTTCTTC. This chain uses TRBV29-1 with TRBJ2-1, with D perhaps being TRBD1 or TRBD2 (5 bases each). V dropped 5 bases and J dropped 5 bases, with 13 bases sitting between them. Germline V lookup: CDR1 SQVTM, CDR2 ANQGSEA. CDR3 length equals 13 residues.

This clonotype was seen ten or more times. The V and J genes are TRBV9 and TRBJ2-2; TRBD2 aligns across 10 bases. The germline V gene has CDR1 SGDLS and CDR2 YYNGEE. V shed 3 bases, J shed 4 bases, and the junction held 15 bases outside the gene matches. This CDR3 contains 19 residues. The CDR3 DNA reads TGTGCCAGCAGCGCACAGCGGGAGGGCGAAATTCGGGGCACCGGGGAGCTGTTTTTT. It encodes CASSAQREGEIRGTGELFF.

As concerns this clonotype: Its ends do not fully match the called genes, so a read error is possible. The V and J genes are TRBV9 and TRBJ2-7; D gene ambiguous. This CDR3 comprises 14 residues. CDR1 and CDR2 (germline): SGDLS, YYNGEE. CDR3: CAGSVEVSSYEQYF. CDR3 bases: TGTGCCGGCAGCGTAGAGGTTAGCTCCTACGAGCAGTACTTC. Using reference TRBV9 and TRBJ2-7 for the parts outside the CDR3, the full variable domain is DSGVTQTPKHLITATGQRVTLRCSPRSGDLSVYWYQQSLDQGLQFLIQYYNGEERAKGNILERFSAQQFPDLHSELNLSSLELGDSALYFCAGSVEVSSYEQYFGPGTRLTVT.

The CDR3 region has the DNA TGTGCCATCGCGGGGAGAACCACCGGGGAGCTGTTTTTT. Translated: CAIAGRTTGELFF. The gene calls are TRBV10-3 and TRBJ2-2; weak D call: TRBD2 (6 bases). The germline gives CDR1 ENHRY, CDR2 SYGVKD. V gave up 8 bases and J gave up 4 bases, with 11 bases separating them. The CDR3 is 13 residues long.

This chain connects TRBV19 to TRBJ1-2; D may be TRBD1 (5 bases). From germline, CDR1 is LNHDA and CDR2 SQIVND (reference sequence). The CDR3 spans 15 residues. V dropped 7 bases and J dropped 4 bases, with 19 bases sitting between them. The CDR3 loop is CASTSGLEQIYGYTF. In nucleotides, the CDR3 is TGTGCCAGTACCTCAGGGCTCGAACAAATCTATGGCTACACCTTC.

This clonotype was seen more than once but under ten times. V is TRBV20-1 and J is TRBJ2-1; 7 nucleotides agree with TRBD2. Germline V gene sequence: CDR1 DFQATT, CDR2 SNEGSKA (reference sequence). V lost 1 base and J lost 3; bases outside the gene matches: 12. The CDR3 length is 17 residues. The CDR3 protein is CSARGRARERNYNEQFF. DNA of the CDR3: TGCAGTGCTAGAGGTCGGGCGCGGGAGAGGAACTACAATGAGCAGTTCTTC.

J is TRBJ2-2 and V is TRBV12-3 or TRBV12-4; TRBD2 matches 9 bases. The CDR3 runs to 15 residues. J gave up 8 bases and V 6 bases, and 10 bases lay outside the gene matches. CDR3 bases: TGTGCCAGCAGCCGAGCGGGGGGATTAGTAGGGGAGCTGTTTTTT. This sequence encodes CASSRAGGLVGELFF.

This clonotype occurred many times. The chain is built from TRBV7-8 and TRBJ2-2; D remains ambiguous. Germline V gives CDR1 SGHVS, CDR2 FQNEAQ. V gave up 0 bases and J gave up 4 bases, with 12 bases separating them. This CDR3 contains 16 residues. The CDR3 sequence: CASSLAWVLSTGELFF. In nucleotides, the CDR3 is TGTGCCAGCAGCTTAGCGTGGGTTCTTAGCACCGGGGAGCTGTTTTTT.

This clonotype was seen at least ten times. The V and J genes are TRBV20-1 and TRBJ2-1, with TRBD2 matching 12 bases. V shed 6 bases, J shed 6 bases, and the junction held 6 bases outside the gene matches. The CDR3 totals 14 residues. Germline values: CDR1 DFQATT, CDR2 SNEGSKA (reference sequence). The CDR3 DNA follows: TGCAGTGCCAAGACTAGCGGGAGTGGCAATGAGCAGTTCTTC. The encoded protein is CSAKTSGSGNEQFF.

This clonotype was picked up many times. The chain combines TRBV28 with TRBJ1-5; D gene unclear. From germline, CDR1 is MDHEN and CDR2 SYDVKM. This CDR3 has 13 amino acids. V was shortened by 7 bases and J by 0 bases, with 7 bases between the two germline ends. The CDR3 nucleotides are TGTGCCAGCAACGGGGATAGCAATCAGCCCCAGCATTTT. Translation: CASNGDSNQPQHF.

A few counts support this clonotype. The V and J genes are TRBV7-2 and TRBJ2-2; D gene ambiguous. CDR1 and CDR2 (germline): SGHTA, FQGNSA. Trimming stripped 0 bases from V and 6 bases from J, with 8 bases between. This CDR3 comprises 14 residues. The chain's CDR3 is CASSLAFSAGELFF. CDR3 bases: TGTGCCAGCAGCTTAGCATTTTCGGCCGGGGAGCTGTTTTTT.

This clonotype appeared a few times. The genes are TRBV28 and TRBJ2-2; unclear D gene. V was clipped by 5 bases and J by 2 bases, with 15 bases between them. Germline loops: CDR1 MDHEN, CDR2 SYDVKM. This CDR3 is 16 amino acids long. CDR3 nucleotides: TGTGCCAGCAGTCTGACCAGGACCATCAACACCGGGGAGCTGTTTTTT. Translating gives CASSLTRTINTGELFF.

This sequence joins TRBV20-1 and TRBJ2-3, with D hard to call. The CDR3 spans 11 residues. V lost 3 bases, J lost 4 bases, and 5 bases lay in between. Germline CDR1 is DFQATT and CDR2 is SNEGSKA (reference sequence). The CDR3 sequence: CSASPADTQYF. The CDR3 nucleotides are TGCAGTGCTAGTCCTGCAGATACGCAGTATTTT.

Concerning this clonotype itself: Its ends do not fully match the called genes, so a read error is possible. CDR3 nucleotides: TGCGCCAGCAGCTCAGAGAACTTAGGAGAGCTGTACTTC. Its translation is CASSSENLGELYF. The chain joins TRBV5-1 to TRBJ2-7, with D hard to call. The germline gives CDR1 SGHRS, CDR2 YFSETQ. The CDR3 is 13 residues long.

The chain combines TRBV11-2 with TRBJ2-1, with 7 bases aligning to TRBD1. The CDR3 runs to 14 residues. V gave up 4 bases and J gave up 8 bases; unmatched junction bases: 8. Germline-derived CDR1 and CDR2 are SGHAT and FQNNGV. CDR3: CASSSTTGAYEQFF. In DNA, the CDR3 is TGTGCCAGCAGCTCCACCACAGGGGCGTATGAGCAGTTCTTC.

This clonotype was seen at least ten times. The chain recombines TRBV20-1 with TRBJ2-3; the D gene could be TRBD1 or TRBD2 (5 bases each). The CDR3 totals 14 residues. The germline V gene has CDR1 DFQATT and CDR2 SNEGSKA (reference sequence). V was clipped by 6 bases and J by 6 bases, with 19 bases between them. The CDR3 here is CSAHGTYRGDTQYF. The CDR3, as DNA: TGCAGTGCCCACGGGACCTACCGAGGGGATACGCAGTATTTT.

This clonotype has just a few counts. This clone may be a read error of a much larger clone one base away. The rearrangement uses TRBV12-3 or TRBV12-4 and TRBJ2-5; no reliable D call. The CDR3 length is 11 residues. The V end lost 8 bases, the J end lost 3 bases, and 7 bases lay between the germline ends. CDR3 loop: CASPLEETQYF. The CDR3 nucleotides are TGTGCCAGCCCCCTAGAAGAGACCCAGTACTTC.

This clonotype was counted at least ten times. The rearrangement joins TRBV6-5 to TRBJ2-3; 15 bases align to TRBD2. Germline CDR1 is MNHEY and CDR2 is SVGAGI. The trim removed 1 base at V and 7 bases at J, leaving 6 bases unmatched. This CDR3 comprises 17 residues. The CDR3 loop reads CASSYYGLAGGPYTQYF. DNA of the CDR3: TGTGCCAGCAGTTACTACGGACTAGCGGGGGGGCCATATACGCAGTATTTT.

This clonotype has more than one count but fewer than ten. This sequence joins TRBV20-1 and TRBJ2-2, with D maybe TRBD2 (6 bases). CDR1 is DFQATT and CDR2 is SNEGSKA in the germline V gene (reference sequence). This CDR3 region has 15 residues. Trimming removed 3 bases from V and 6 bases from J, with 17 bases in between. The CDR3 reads CSASRGGMGAGELFF. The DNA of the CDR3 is TGCAGTGCTAGCCGGGGCGGGATGGGCGCCGGGGAGCTGTTTTTT.

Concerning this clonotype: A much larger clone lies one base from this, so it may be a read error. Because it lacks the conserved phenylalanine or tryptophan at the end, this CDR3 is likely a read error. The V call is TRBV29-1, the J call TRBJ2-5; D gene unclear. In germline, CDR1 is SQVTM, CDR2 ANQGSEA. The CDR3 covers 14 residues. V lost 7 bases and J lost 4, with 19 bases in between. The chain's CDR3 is CSAFREGIVETQYL. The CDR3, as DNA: TGCAGCGCCTTTCGAGAAGGGATTGTAGAGACCCAGTACTTA.

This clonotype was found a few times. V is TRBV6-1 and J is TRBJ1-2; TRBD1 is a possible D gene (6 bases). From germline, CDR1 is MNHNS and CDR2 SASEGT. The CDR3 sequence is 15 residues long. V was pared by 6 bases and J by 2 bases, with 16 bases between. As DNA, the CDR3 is TGTGCCAGCAGCCAAGCAGGGGTGGGGAACTATGGCTACACCTTC. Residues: CASSQAGVGNYGYTF.

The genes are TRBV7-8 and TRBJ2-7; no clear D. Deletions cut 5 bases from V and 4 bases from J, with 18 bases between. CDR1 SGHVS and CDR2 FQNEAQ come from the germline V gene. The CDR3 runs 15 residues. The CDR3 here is CASSPSFLRLYEQYF. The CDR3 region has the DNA TGTGCCAGCAGCCCCTCGTTTTTACGCCTTTACGAGCAGTACTTC.

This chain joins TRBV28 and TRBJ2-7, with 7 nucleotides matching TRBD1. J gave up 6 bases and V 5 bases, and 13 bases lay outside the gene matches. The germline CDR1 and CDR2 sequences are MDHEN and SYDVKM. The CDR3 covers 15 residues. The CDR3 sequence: CASSPTLDRAPEQYF. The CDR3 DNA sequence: TGTGCCAGCAGTCCCACACTCGACAGGGCCCCCGAGCAGTACTTC.

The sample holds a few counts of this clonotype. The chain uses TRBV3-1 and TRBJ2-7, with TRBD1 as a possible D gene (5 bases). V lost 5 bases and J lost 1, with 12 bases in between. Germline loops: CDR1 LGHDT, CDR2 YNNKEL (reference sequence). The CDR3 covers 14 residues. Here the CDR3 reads CASSETVSSYEQYF. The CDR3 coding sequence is TGTGCCAGCAGCGAGACAGTGTCTTCCTACGAGCAGTACTTC.

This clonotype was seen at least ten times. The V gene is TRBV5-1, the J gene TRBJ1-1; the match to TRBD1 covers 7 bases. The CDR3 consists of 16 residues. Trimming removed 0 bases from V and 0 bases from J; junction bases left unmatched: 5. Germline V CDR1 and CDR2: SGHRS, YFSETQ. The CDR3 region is CASSLAPGTVNTEAFF. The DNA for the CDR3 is TGCGCCAGCAGCTTGGCTCCCGGGACAGTGAACACTGAAGCTTTCTTT.

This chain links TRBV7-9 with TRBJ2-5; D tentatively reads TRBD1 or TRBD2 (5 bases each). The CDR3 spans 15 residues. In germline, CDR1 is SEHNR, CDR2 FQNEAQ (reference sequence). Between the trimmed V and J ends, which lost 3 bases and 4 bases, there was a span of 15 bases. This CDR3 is CASSLGPGHGETQYF. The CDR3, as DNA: TGTGCCAGCAGCTTGGGACCCGGGCATGGAGAGACCCAGTACTTC.